This T cell receptor (beta chain) was obtained from a study of blood T cell repertoires in COVID-19. Background on the study: PBMCs, B-cell-depleted T cells, or T cells were the source of the cDNA or gDNA that made up the material.

Participant reports of clinical history set cohort assignment. Germline CDR1 is LNHNV and CDR2 is YYDKDF (reference sequence). The CDR3 runs to 15 residues. V lost 0 bases, J lost 6 bases, and 15 bases lay in between. Here immunoSEQ multiplex PCR was the method, and the copy in TCRdb shows in-frame clones only, minus some. The profile shows roughly 160,000 clones, 70% to 85% of them singletons. The sequenced sample was PBMCs or T cells enriched from blood (not recorded which). The chain carries TRBV15 and TRBJ2-7; D is possibly TRBD1 (6 bases). The clonotype was recovered from a woman between 65 and 79 years old in a cohort exposed to, infected with or recovered from COVID-19 (not recorded which). CDR3 region: CATSRDLMGAGEQYF. The DNA for the CDR3 is TGTGCCACCAGCAGAGACCTGATGGGGGCTGGCGAGCAGTACTTC.